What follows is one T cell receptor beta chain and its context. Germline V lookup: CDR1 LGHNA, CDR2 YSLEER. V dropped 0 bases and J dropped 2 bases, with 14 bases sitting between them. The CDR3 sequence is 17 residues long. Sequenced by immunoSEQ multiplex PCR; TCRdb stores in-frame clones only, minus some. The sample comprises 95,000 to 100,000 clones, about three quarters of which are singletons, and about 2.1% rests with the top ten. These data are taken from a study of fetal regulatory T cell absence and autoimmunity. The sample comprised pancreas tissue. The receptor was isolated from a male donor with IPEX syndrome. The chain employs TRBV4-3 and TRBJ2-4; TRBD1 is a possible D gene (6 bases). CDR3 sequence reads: CASSQDSTGFTKNIQYF. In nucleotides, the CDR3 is TGCGCCAGCAGCCAAGACTCCACAGGGTTTACCAAAAACATTCAGTACTTC.